This T cell receptor beta chain was sequenced for a study of identical twins. Study observations and caveats: Weaker excess twin sharing was observed in beta out-of-frame sequences.

Healthy Caucasian individuals made up all the donors. Germline lookup yields CDR1 MNHEY and CDR2 SMNVEV (reference sequence). V lost 5 bases to trimming and J lost 15 bases; unmatched junction nucleotides: 10. The CDR3 runs to 13 residues. The table lists this clonotype with a few counts. Its antigen is as yet unknown. Template switching added a universal primer site; cDNA carried unique molecular identifiers. TCRdb reprocessed the 5' RACE reads via MiXCR and lists one record per CDR3 protein. The data hold a few hundred thousand distinct CDR3 sequences, with around 8.8% observed a single time. These data were also filed under a second study, of yellow fever vaccine responses in identical twins. This second report adds: Reportedly, twins showed a vaccine T cell response that looked partly convergent and partly personalized.

The material sequenced was CD8+ T cells sorted from blood. The receptor was derived from a young woman in good health. The rearrangement uses TRBV27 and TRBJ2-2, with 9 bases identical to TRBD1. For the CDR3, the DNA is TGTGCCAGCAGTACCTACGGGACAGGGATGTTGTTTTTT. Translated: CASSTYGTGMLFF.